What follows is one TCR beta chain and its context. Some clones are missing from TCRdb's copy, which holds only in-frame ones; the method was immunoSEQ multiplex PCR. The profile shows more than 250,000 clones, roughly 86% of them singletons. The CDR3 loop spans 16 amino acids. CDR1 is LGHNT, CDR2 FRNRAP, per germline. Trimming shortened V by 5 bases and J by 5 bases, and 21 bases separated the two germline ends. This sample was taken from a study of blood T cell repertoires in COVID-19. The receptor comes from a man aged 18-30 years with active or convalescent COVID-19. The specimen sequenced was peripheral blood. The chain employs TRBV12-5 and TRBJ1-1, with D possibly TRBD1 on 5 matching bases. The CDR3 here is CASGPGTSGGWTEAFF. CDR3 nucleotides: TGTGCTAGTGGTCCGGGGACGTCGGGGGGATGGACTGAAGCTTTCTTT.